This TCR beta chain was recovered during a study of T cells in Graves' hyperthyroidism and ophthalmopathy. A patient was excluded if there was uncontrolled infection, other autoimmune disease, pregnancy or lactation. Details on this clonotype: Antigen specificity is unknown.

Study-wide findings and caveats: Ophthalmopathy could be told apart from stable hyperthyroidism with a 13 V-J model. Model output signaled ophthalmopathy a median roughly 6.1 months ahead of onset. Blood held most thyroid clonotypes expanded above 0.001 frequency.

RNA transcripts provided the source from which TCR beta CDR3 regions were amplified. Carried out on the TCR CDR3, a first-round RT-PCR used the HTBI primer set. TCRdb fed the multiplex PCR reads into MiXCR, producing one record per CDR3 protein. The sample has 550,000 to 600,000 distinct CDR3 sequences, roughly 50% seen once. Per germline, CDR1 SEHNR and CDR2 FQNEAQ (reference sequence). Trimming cost V 5 bases and J 6 bases, with 17 bases left between them. This CDR3 is 15 amino acids long. This receptor was obtained from an adult woman with Graves' disease, either hyperthyroidism or ophthalmopathy (not recorded which). The sequenced sample was peripheral blood or thyroid tissue (not recorded which). The J gene is TRBJ1-5, the V gene TRBV7-9; D is perhaps TRBD1 (6 bases). The chain's CDR3 is CASSAQGLGSQPQHF. The CDR3 bases are TGTGCCAGCAGCGCTCAGGGGTTGGGCTCTCAGCCCCAGCATTTT.